The 31 T cell receptor beta chains below were found in one sample sequenced in a study of T-cell memory formation after mild COVID-19. TCRdb recomputed calls from the 5' RACE reads with MiXCR, one row per CDR3 protein. The sample carries 300,000 to 400,000 distinct CDR3 sequences, under 30% recorded once. Sequenced: PBMCs or a T cell subset sorted from them (not recorded which). All receptors derive from an adult woman who had mild COVID-19 (a few samples of this study predate the infection). Cell type and time point are not known.

The gene calls are TRBV24-1 and TRBJ2-7, with D hard to call. V dropped 2 bases and J dropped 3 bases, with 7 bases sitting between them. This CDR3 contains 13 residues. Germline lookup yields CDR1 KGHDR and CDR2 SFDVKD. The CDR3 DNA reads TGTGCCACCAGTGATTCTACAGACTACGAGCAGTACTTC. Encoded protein: CATSDSTDYEQYF.

The V and J genes are TRBV6-5 and TRBJ2-2; 8 bases map to TRBD2. Trimming at V came to 7 bases and at J to 4 bases, leaving 8 bases not matched to a gene. The length of the CDR3 is 15 residues. The germline V gene has CDR1 MNHEY and CDR2 SVGAGI. The CDR3 region is CASKGGLVSTGELFF. The CDR3 DNA is TGTGCCAGCAAAGGGGGACTAGTTAGCACCGGGGAGCTGTTTTTT.

The rearrangement uses TRBV6-5 and TRBJ2-1, with 7 bases matching TRBD2. There are 18 residues in the CDR3. The V and J ends lost 2 bases and 2 bases, in that order; junction bases with no gene match: 12. In germline, CDR1 is MNHEY, CDR2 SVGAGI. In DNA, the CDR3 is TGTGCCAGCAGTTACAACGGGGCAAACGGGGGGACCTACAATGAGCAGTTCTTC. Amino acid sequence: CASSYNGANGGTYNEQFF.

The chain couples TRBV7-6 to TRBJ1-1; the D is unclear. Looked up from germline, CDR1 is SGHVS and CDR2 is FNYEAQ. This CDR3 region has 13 residues. The germline V and J ends were trimmed by 5 bases and 2 bases, with 9 bases remaining between them. CDR3 nucleotide sequence: TGTGCCAGCAGCCCCCGCCCAAACACTGAAGCTTTCTTT. Translated: CASSPRPNTEAFF.

The chain carries TRBV27 and TRBJ2-3; no firm D call. The germline V gene encodes CDR1 MNHEY and CDR2 SMNVEV (reference sequence). The CDR3 is 12 residues long. V dropped 8 bases and J dropped 3 bases, with 9 bases sitting between them. The CDR3 DNA is TGTGCCAGCGGGATCGGGACAGATACGCAGTATTTT. This codes for CASGIGTDTQYF.

The chain has TRBV29-1 and TRBJ1-2, with unresolved D. The CDR3 totals 13 residues. Germline V gene data show CDR1 as SQVTM and CDR2 as ANQGSEA. Between the trimmed V and J ends, which lost 0 bases and 4 bases, there was a span of 9 bases. The chain's CDR3 is CSVEEQSGYGYTF. The CDR3 DNA follows: TGCAGCGTTGAAGAACAGAGCGGCTATGGCTACACCTTC.

The CDR3 bases are TGTGCCAGCATCCCGACTAGCGGTTCCAGGGAGCAGTTCTTC. Its translation is CASIPTSGSREQFF. V gene TRBV7-9 combines with J gene TRBJ2-1, with 9 bases matching TRBD2. CDR3 length: 14 residues. Germline CDR1 SEHNR, CDR2 FQNEAQ (reference sequence). V dropped 7 bases and J dropped 10; count of bases not matched to a gene: 11. Drawing the rest from reference TRBV7-9 and TRBJ2-1, the complete variable domain is DTGVSQNPRHKITKRGQNVTFRCDPISEHNRLYWYRQTLGQGPEFLTYFQNEAQLEKSRLLSDRFSAERPKGSFSTLEIQRTEQGDSAMYLCASIPTSGSREQFFGPGTRLTVL.

The chain combines TRBV7-6 with TRBJ2-5, with 7 bases that match TRBD1. CDR1 and CDR2 from the germline V gene are SGHVS and FNYEAQ. The CDR3 sequence is 15 residues long. V shed 5 bases, J shed 3 bases, and the junction held 9 bases outside the gene matches. CDR3 sequence reads: CASSPTTGWKETQYF. Written as DNA, the CDR3 is TGTGCCAGCAGCCCAACGACAGGGTGGAAAGAGACCCAGTACTTC.

This chain's CDR3 is CASSLGPGRGDKNIQYF. The CDR3 DNA follows: TGTGCCAGCAGCTTAGGTCCGGGGCGAGGAGACAAAAACATTCAGTACTTC. The rearrangement links TRBV7-8 to TRBJ2-4, with D possibly called TRBD1 or TRBD2 (5 bases each). Trimming removed 1 base from V and 3 bases from J, with 16 bases in between. Germline CDR1 SGHVS, CDR2 FQNEAQ. This CDR3 contains 17 residues.

The chain employs TRBV7-6 and TRBJ2-1, with TRBD2 matching over 9 bases. Germline assignment: CDR1 SGHVS and CDR2 FNYEAQ. Losses at the gene ends were 1 base for V and 3 bases for J; bases not matched to a gene: 4. This CDR3 contains 16 residues. The CDR3 DNA reads as TGTGCCAGCAGCTTAGAGGTTAGCGGGAGCTACAATGAGCAGTTCTTC. Amino acid sequence: CASSLEVSGSYNEQFF.

The chain combines TRBV12-3 or TRBV12-4 with TRBJ2-7; 7 nucleotides line up with TRBD1. The CDR3 extends over 16 amino acids. With 5 bases clipped from V and 0 bases from J, the junction kept 10 bases outside the gene matches. CDR3 coding DNA: TGTGCCAGCAGTACTTCTCCGGGACAGAGCTCCTACGAGCAGTACTTC. Protein sequence: CASSTSPGQSSYEQYF.

This clonotype was observed a few times. V and J are TRBV20-1 and TRBJ1-5; no clear D gene. CDR1 and CDR2 (germline): DFQATT, SNEGSKA (reference sequence). The CDR3 has 13 amino acids. V was pared by 4 bases and J by 0 bases, with 7 bases between. The CDR3 DNA is TGCAGTGCTAAGGTTTATAGCAATCAGCCCCAGCATTTT. It codes for CSAKVYSNQPQHF.

The chain is built from TRBV9 and TRBJ2-1; D perhaps matches TRBD2 (6 bases). The CDR3 sequence is 16 residues long. The V end lost 0 bases, the J end lost 5 bases, and 15 bases lay between the germline ends. Germline CDR1 SGDLS, CDR2 YYNGEE. This chain's CDR3 is CASSVAGGINNNEQFF. The CDR3 DNA reads as TGTGCCAGCAGCGTAGCTGGCGGGATAAATAACAATGAGCAGTTCTTC.

This clonotype was counted a few times. The DNA for the CDR3 is TGCAGTGCTAGATCGCAGGGGAACTATGGCTACACCTTC. This gives the protein CSARSQGNYGYTF. The J gene is TRBJ1-2, the V gene TRBV20-1, with D perhaps matching TRBD1 (6 bases). The V end lost 2 bases, the J end lost 2 bases, and 9 bases lay between the germline ends. This CDR3 has 13 amino acids. Germline-derived CDR1 and CDR2 are DFQATT and SNEGSKA (reference sequence).

The chain couples TRBV30 to TRBJ2-3; 15 bases line up with TRBD2. The CDR3 sequence is 20 residues long. The V and J ends lost 0 bases and 6 bases, in that order; junction bases with no gene match: 16. Germline-derived CDR1 and CDR2 are GTSNPN and SVGIG (reference sequence). CDR3 nucleotide sequence: TGTGCCTGGAGTGTACGACGCAGGACTAGCGGGAGGGCCAGTAGGGATACGCAGTATTTT. It specifies CAWSVRRRTSGRASRDTQYF.

In its sample, this clonotype was seen a few times. As DNA, the CDR3 is TGCGCCAGCAGCCTCCGGGACAGGGCGAGCTCTGGGGCCAACGTCCTGACTTTC. Its translation is CASSLRDRASSGANVLTF. V is TRBV4-3 and J is TRBJ2-6; TRBD1 matches 9 bases. Germline CDR1 reads LGHNA; CDR2 reads YSLEER. V lost 4 bases, J lost 0 bases, and 7 bases stayed unmatched. The CDR3 runs 18 residues.

The rearrangement links TRBV4-2 to TRBJ2-7, with 11 nucleotides matching TRBD1. The trim removed 1 base at V and 10 bases at J, leaving 9 bases unmatched. The germline V gene has CDR1 LGHNA and CDR2 YNFKEQ. The CDR3 spans 15 residues. The DNA for the CDR3 is TGTGCCAGCAGCCAAGCGGGGGGACAGGGGGTTTCCCAGTACTTC. Its translation is CASSQAGGQGVSQYF.

In regard to this clonotype: A read error is likely, as this CDR3 ends without the conserved phenylalanine or tryptophan. The limits of the CDR3 on the DNA are not certain, so only TCRdb's listed CDR3 is given. The chain couples TRBV9 to TRBJ2-1; the DNA was not compared with TRBD2, the D call given in the table. In germline, CDR1 is SGDLS, CDR2 YYNGEE. The CDR3 length equals 12 residues, ends included. The CDR3 region is CASSVDRAVRTN.

Of note for this clonotype: One junction end does not reproduce the germline sequence, and a read error may be involved. The chain couples TRBV16 to TRBJ2-3, with D possibly being TRBD1 or TRBD2 (6 bases each). Per the germline V gene, CDR1 is KGHSY and CDR2 is FQNENV. The CDR3 runs 11 residues. The CDR3 loop is CASSGSRRGLF. In DNA form, the CDR3 reads TGTGCCAGCAGCGGAAGTCGCAGGGGACTTTTT.

The rearrangement joins TRBV6-1 to TRBJ1-2, with 8 bases aligning to TRBD1. The V segment lost 9 bases and the J segment 2 bases; nucleotides outside the gene matches: 11. Per germline, CDR1 MNHNS and CDR2 SASEGT. CDR3 size: 15 residues. CDR3 loop: CASRQGPPLNYGYTF. CDR3 bases: TGTGCCAGTCGACAGGGGCCCCCTTTAAACTATGGCTACACCTTC.

In this sample, this clonotype turned up a few times. The chain uses TRBV9 and TRBJ2-1; D possibly uses TRBD1 or TRBD2 (7 bases each). The CDR3 totals 15 residues. Trimming pared 1 base from V and 7 bases from J, leaving 15 bases between. Germline V gene data show CDR1 as SGDLS and CDR2 as YYNGEE. For the CDR3, the DNA is TGTGCCAGCAGCGTAAGGCCCCAGGGGGGGAATGAGCAGTTCTTC. This sequence encodes CASSVRPQGGNEQFF. Together with reference TRBV9 and TRBJ2-1, the CDR3 gives the full variable domain: DSGVTQTPKHLITATGQRVTLRCSPRSGDLSVYWYQQSLDQGLQFLIQYYNGEERAKGNILERFSAQQFPDLHSELNLSSLELGDSALYFCASSVRPQGGNEQFFGPGTRLTVL.

Ten or more counts support this clonotype. CDR3 sequence reads: CASSSGTGVFIDTQYF. The CDR3 coding sequence is TGTGCCAGCAGTTCCGGGACAGGGGTTTTCATAGATACGCAGTATTTT. The J gene is TRBJ2-3, the V gene TRBV28, with 10 bases aligning to TRBD1. The CDR3 runs 16 residues. V shed 4 bases, J shed 5 bases, and the junction held 9 bases outside the gene matches. Germline V gene sequence: CDR1 MDHEN, CDR2 SYDVKM.

This clonotype was recorded a few times. The chain recombines TRBV4-3 with TRBJ2-2; 8 positions match TRBD2. Germline V CDR1 and CDR2: LGHNA, YSLEER. CDR3 length: 16 amino acids. Losses at the gene ends were 4 bases for V and 5 bases for J; bases not matched to a gene: 9. In DNA, the CDR3 is TGCGCCAGCAGCCGTCGGGAGGGGTTATTAACCGGGGAGCTGTTTTTT. Translation gives CASSRREGLLTGELFF.

This clonotype has a handful of counts. The chain joins TRBV12-5 to TRBJ1-1; D uncertain. The germline CDR1 and CDR2 sequences are LGHNT and FRNRAP. The CDR3 is 10 amino acids. V was cut by 5 bases and J by 8 bases, with 6 bases left in between. The CDR3 protein is CASGRTEAFF. The CDR3 bases are TGTGCTAGTGGTAGAACCGAAGCTTTCTTT.

This chain uses TRBV5-6 with TRBJ2-1, with 11 bases identical to TRBD2. J gave up 4 bases and V 4 bases, and 7 bases lay outside the gene matches. The germline V gene has CDR1 SGHDT and CDR2 YYEEEE. The CDR3 is 16 residues long. The CDR3 sequence is CASSVGGTSGYNEQFF. CDR3 sequence (DNA): TGTGCCAGCAGCGTAGGAGGGACTAGCGGTTACAATGAGCAGTTCTTC.

The chain recombines TRBV30 with TRBJ1-1; no definite D call. Germline V lookup: CDR1 GTSNPN, CDR2 SVGIG (reference sequence). The CDR3 is 13 residues long. V was trimmed by 0 bases and J by 6 bases, leaving 11 bases between them. In nucleotides, the CDR3 is TGTGCCTGGAGTGTACAGTGGGGAGCTGAAGCTTTCTTT. Its protein is CAWSVQWGAEAFF. The full variable domain, in which reference TRBV30 and TRBJ1-1 provide the parts outside the CDR3, is SQTIHQWPATLVQPVGSPLSLECTVEGTSNPNLYWYRQAAGRGLQLLFYSVGIGQISSEVPQNLSASRPQDRQFILSSKKLLLSDSGFYLCAWSVQWGAEAFFGQGTRLTVV.

The gene calls are TRBV20-1 and TRBJ1-1; 9 nucleotides line up with TRBD1. Germline loops: CDR1 DFQATT, CDR2 SNEGSKA (reference sequence). CDR3 size: 15 residues. Trimming removed 5 bases from V and 4 bases from J; junction bases left unmatched: 11. CDR3 in amino acids: CSALTTGGGSTEAFF. The CDR3 DNA is TGCAGTGCTTTGACCACAGGGGGCGGAAGCACTGAAGCTTTCTTT.

The chain recombines TRBV5-4 with TRBJ2-7, with 8 nucleotides matching TRBD1. Losses at the gene ends were 4 bases for V and 1 base for J; bases not matched to a gene: 7. This CDR3 spans 15 amino acids. Germline V lookup: CDR1 SGHNT, CDR2 YYREEE (reference sequence). CDR3 DNA sequence: TGTGCCAGCAGCGCGACAGGGGACCTATCCTACGAGCAGTACTTC. Translated: CASSATGDLSYEQYF.

This clonotype showed up just a few times. The J gene is TRBJ2-7, the V gene TRBV11-2, with D perhaps matching TRBD1 (6 bases). Germline loops: CDR1 SGHAT, CDR2 FQNNGV. The ends were cut back, 5 bases at V and 5 bases at J, with 13 bases in the middle. The CDR3 spans 13 residues. CDR3 nucleotides: TGTGCCAGCAGCCAACAAACAGGGAACGAGCAGTACTTC. This sequence encodes CASSQQTGNEQYF.

The chain recombines TRBV29-1 with TRBJ2-7; TRBD2 matches at 12 bases. CDR3 length equals 15 residues. The V gene's germline CDR1 is SQVTM and CDR2 ANQGSEA. Trimming took 5 bases from V and 2 from J; bases not matched to a gene: 7. CDR3 amino acids: CSVQTSGREPYEQYF. The CDR3 nucleotides are TGCAGCGTTCAGACTAGCGGGAGAGAACCCTACGAGCAGTACTTC.

The chain combines TRBV6-1 with TRBJ1-2; TRBD1 is a possible D gene (5 bases). CDR3 length equals 17 residues. The germline gives CDR1 MNHNS, CDR2 SASEGT. V lost 2 bases and J 6 bases, leaving 22 bases between the germline ends. DNA for the CDR3: TGTGCCAGCAGTGAACCTAGGCACATACTGGGGGGAGATGGCTACACCTTC. It encodes CASSEPRHILGGDGYTF.